This T cell receptor beta chain is from a study of cytomegalovirus exposure and HLA in healthy donors. Study-wide findings and caveats: When analyzed later, the rates of TCR association showed variation by HLA locus, with DRB1 the most and HLA-C the fewest. Certain sequence variants were highly shared and formed a cluster, and this cluster was likely a sequencing artifact. In vitro assays verified that three CMV-associated chains recognized CMV antigens specifically.

Amplification used 60 Vbeta primers and 13 Jbeta primers. The table came from immunoSEQ multiplex PCR; TCRdb's copy has only in-frame clones and leaves some out. The top ten clones hold 14% of a sample with about 100,000 clones, approximately 72% of them seen once. Trimming removed 5 bases from V and 4 bases from J, with 12 bases in between. This CDR3 is built from 13 residues. Germline values: CDR1 SGHTA, CDR2 FQGTGA. In regard to this clone: What it binds is not known.

This sequence joins TRBV7-3 and TRBJ2-7, with no clear D. The TCR comes from a male donor in good health and CMV-seropositive. The sample consisted of PBMCs. The CDR3 nucleotides are TGTGCCAGCAGCATCGACACTCAATACGAGCAGTACTTC. Translated, it gives CASSIDTQYEQYF.